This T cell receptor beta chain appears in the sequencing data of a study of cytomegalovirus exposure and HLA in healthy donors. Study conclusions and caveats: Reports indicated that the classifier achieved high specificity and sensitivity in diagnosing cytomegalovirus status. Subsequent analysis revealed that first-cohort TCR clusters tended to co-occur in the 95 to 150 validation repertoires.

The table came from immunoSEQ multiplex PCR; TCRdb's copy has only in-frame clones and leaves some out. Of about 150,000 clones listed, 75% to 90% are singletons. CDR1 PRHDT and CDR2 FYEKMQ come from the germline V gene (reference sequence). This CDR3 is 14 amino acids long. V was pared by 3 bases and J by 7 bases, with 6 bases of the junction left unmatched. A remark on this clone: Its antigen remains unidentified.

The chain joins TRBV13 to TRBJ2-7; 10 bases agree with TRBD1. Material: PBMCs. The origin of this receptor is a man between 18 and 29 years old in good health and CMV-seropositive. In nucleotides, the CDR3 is TGTGCCAGCAGCTTCCGAGACAGGGGGCGGGAGCAGTACTTC. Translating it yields CASSFRDRGREQYF.